The 24 T cell receptor beta chains reported below all come from one sample, sequenced in a study of early T cells in non-severe SARS-CoV-2 infection. TCRdb recomputed calls from the 5' RACE reads with MiXCR, one row per CDR3 protein. The sample has 50,000 or so distinct CDR3 sequences; roughly 13% are singletons. Source material: whole blood. The receptors here all came from an adult who was a healthcare worker with PCR-confirmed SARS-CoV-2 infection or an uninfected control (not recorded which).

This chain links TRBV7-3 with TRBJ2-6, with D uncertain. Germline lookup yields CDR1 SGHTA and CDR2 FQGTGA. V dropped 6 bases and J dropped 0 bases, with 3 bases sitting between them. The CDR3 totals 13 residues. The CDR3 DNA reads TGTGCCAGCAGGAACTCTGGGGCCAACGTCCTGACTTTC. Translated: CASRNSGANVLTF.

This clonotype appeared a few times. The chain carries TRBV12-3 or TRBV12-4 and TRBJ2-3; 10 bases match TRBD2. V lost 5 bases, J lost 2 bases, and 13 bases stayed unmatched. The CDR3 covers 18 residues. In DNA form, the CDR3 reads TGTGCCAGCAGTCCCCCCCCACCACTAGCGGGAACCACAGATACGCAGTATTTT. This translates into CASSPPPPLAGTTDTQYF.

The chain combines TRBV20-1 with TRBJ2-7; no reliable D call. V was trimmed by 4 bases and J by 4 bases, leaving 11 bases between them. Germline CDR1 DFQATT, CDR2 SNEGSKA (reference sequence). The CDR3 has 12 residues. The CDR3 coding sequence is TGCAGTGCTACCGAGAACGGGTACGAGCAGTACTTC. It is translated as CSATENGYEQYF.

This chain joins TRBV4-2 and TRBJ1-2; 10 bases match TRBD1. V dropped 0 bases and J dropped 6; count of bases not matched to a gene: 10. CDR3 size: 17 residues. Per the germline V gene, CDR1 is LGHNA and CDR2 is YNFKEQ. The CDR3: CASSQDVVGTGANGYTF. The CDR3 nucleotides are TGTGCCAGCAGCCAAGATGTAGTCGGGACAGGGGCGAATGGCTACACCTTC.

This clonotype was observed many times. The chain uses TRBV7-9 and TRBJ2-3; D is possibly TRBD2 (5 bases). Trimming took 3 bases from V and 2 from J, leaving 9 bases between them. The CDR3 runs to 14 residues. The germline gives CDR1 SEHNR, CDR2 FQNEAQ (reference sequence). DNA of the CDR3: TGTGCCAGCAGCTTCTCAGCGGTCACAGATACGCAGTATTTT. It specifies CASSFSAVTDTQYF.

V and J are TRBV5-1 and TRBJ2-3, with 15 bases identical to TRBD2. Looked up from germline, CDR1 is SGHRS and CDR2 is YFSETQ. The V and J ends lost 3 bases and 7 bases, in that order; junction bases with no gene match: 3. The CDR3 is made up of 15 amino acids. CDR3 region: CASSWTSGGANTQYF. The CDR3 DNA sequence: TGCGCCAGCAGCTGGACTAGCGGGGGGGCAAATACGCAGTATTTT.

CDR3 sequence (DNA): TGCAGCACGCTAGGACAGGGGAGCTCCTACGAGCAGTACTTC. Encoded protein: CSTLGQGSSYEQYF. The chain recombines TRBV29-1 with TRBJ2-7; the match to TRBD1 covers 9 bases. V dropped 8 bases and J dropped 0; count of bases not matched to a gene: 8. Germline CDR1 and CDR2: SQVTM and ANQGSEA. The CDR3 consists of 14 residues.

The sample holds a few counts of this clonotype. The V and J genes are TRBV7-2 and TRBJ2-3; D call uncertain. Trimming removed 4 bases from V and 2 bases from J, with 7 bases in between. Germline V gives CDR1 SGHTA, CDR2 FQGNSA. The CDR3 length is 13 residues. DNA for the CDR3: TGTGCCAGCAGCTCCTCTACCACAGATACGCAGTATTTT. Translation: CASSSSTTDTQYF. The entire variable domain, with the rest obtained from reference TRBV7-2 and TRBJ2-3, is as follows: GAGVSQSPSNKVTEKGKDVELRCDPISGHTALYWYRQSLGQGLEFLIYFQGNSAPDKSGLPSDRFSAERTGGSVSTLTIQRTQQEDSAVYLCASSSSTTDTQYFGPGTRLTVL.

In its sample, this clonotype was seen a few times. The gene calls are TRBV20-1 and TRBJ2-6; tentative D call: TRBD1 (6 bases). Trimming pared 4 bases from V and 1 base from J, leaving 8 bases between. CDR1 and CDR2 (germline): DFQATT, SNEGSKA (reference sequence). CDR3 length: 14 amino acids. CDR3: CSAITGSGANVLTF. The CDR3 nucleotides are TGCAGTGCTATCACAGGGTCTGGGGCCAACGTCCTGACTTTC.

The chain employs TRBV10-2 and TRBJ1-1; D is unresolved. CDR3 length equals 13 residues. Between the trimmed V and J ends, which lost 5 bases and 0 bases, there was a span of 7 bases. Germline V lookup: CDR1 WSHSY, CDR2 SAAADI. The DNA of the CDR3 is TGCGCCAGCAGTAAGATCCTGAACACTGAAGCTTTCTTT. Protein product: CASSKILNTEAFF.

The V and J genes are TRBV5-8 and TRBJ1-6, with a possible D match to TRBD1 (6 bases). The CDR3 spans 15 residues. In germline, CDR1 is SGHTS, CDR2 YDEGEE. Trimming removed 4 bases from V and 7 bases from J, with 15 bases in between. The CDR3 loop reads CASSREQGPNSPLHF. DNA of the CDR3: TGTGCCAGCAGCCGGGAGCAGGGGCCAAATTCACCCCTCCACTTT.

This chain connects TRBV7-3 to TRBJ2-1; TRBD1 matches 10 bases. CDR3 length equals 16 residues. Germline CDR1 reads SGHTA; CDR2 reads FQGTGA. V trimming: 5 bases; J trimming: 7 bases; junction bases outside the gene matches: 11. CDR3: CASSTGRDRGKNEQFF. The CDR3 bases are TGTGCCAGCAGCACAGGCCGGGACAGGGGTAAGAATGAGCAGTTCTTC.

The CDR3 here is CASSVEEGSSYEQYF. The CDR3 DNA is TGTGCCAGCAGCGTAGAAGAGGGGTCCTCCTACGAGCAGTACTTC. This chain uses TRBV9 with TRBJ2-7; the D call may be TRBD1 or TRBD2 (5 bases each). The CDR3 consists of 15 residues. Germline lookup yields CDR1 SGDLS and CDR2 YYNGEE. Trimming took 0 bases from V and 0 from J, leaving 10 bases between them.

Notes on this clonotype: A much larger clone lies a single base off, so this may be a read error. The chain is built from TRBV7-9 and TRBJ2-7; D may match TRBD1 or TRBD2 (5 bases each). CDR1 SEHNR and CDR2 FQNEAQ come from the germline V gene (reference sequence). The CDR3 covers 14 residues. The CDR3 sequence is CASSLGGSSYEHYF. CDR3 DNA: TGTGCCAGCAGCTTAGGGGGGAGTTCCTACGAGCATTACTTC.

This clonotype has more than one count but fewer than ten. This sequence joins TRBV24-1 and TRBJ1-6; D is possibly TRBD1 (5 bases). Deletions cut 9 bases from V and 7 bases from J, with 18 bases between. Germline CDR1 reads KGHDR; CDR2 reads SFDVKD. The CDR3 loop spans 15 amino acids. CDR3 sequence (DNA): TGTGCCACCGGCCGGACAATTAGGACCAATTCACCCCTCCACTTT. Protein: CATGRTIRTNSPLHF.

The V and J genes are TRBV9 and TRBJ2-2; D gene uncertain. CDR1 and CDR2 (germline): SGDLS, YYNGEE. The CDR3 contains 16 residues. V shed 0 bases and J shed 9 bases, with 18 bases lying between them. CDR3 bases: TGTGCCAGCAGCGTAGGTGGGTTTTACATCCCTCGGGAGCTGTTTTTT. It yields the protein CASSVGGFYIPRELFF. Full variable domain (remainder filled in from reference TRBV9 and TRBJ2-2): DSGVTQTPKHLITATGQRVTLRCSPRSGDLSVYWYQQSLDQGLQFLIQYYNGEERAKGNILERFSAQQFPDLHSELNLSSLELGDSALYFCASSVGGFYIPRELFFGEGSRLTVL.

The DNA of the CDR3 is TGTGCCAGCAGTTTACCTATTCCGGGACTGGAGTACTTC. Residues: CASSLPIPGLEYF. V and J are TRBV28 and TRBJ2-7; D may be TRBD2 (6 bases). This CDR3 has 13 residues. V lost 2 bases and J lost 11, with 16 bases in between. Germline CDR1 is MDHEN and CDR2 is SYDVKM.

V and J are TRBV28 and TRBJ2-7; TRBD1 aligns across 8 bases. After removal of 6 bases from V and 3 bases from J, the junction contained 10 bases not matched to a gene. The CDR3 is 15 residues long. Germline V lookup: CDR1 MDHEN, CDR2 SYDVKM. The CDR3 sequence: CASSLSDRAYYEQYF. The CDR3 region has the DNA TGTGCCAGCAGCCTATCGGACAGGGCCTACTACGAGCAGTACTTC.

This clonotype was seen at least ten times. This chain joins TRBV7-2 and TRBJ2-7, with D possibly being TRBD1 (6 bases). The CDR3 contains 14 residues. Germline V gene lookup returns CDR1 SGHTA and CDR2 FQGNSA. The V gene lost 1 base and the J gene lost 8 bases, with 15 bases spanning the gap. CDR3 residues: CASSLGGDRFKQYF. The DNA of the CDR3 is TGTGCCAGCAGCTTAGGAGGTGACAGGTTCAAGCAGTACTTC.

This chain links TRBV25-1 with TRBJ2-4; 10 bases align to TRBD1. Trimming took 4 bases from V and 0 from J; bases not matched to a gene: 6. Germline V gene lookup returns CDR1 MGHDK and CDR2 SYGVNS. The CDR3 loop spans 17 amino acids. CDR3 sequence reads: CASSGLGQGRAKNIQYF. CDR3 nucleotide sequence: TGTGCCAGCAGTGGATTGGGACAGGGGAGAGCCAAAAACATTCAGTACTTC.

The chain couples TRBV12-3 or TRBV12-4 to TRBJ1-1, with D perhaps TRBD1 (6 bases). V was shortened by 4 bases and J by 11 bases, with 14 bases between the two germline ends. The CDR3 consists of 12 residues. CDR3 nucleotides: TGTGCCAGCAGTTCCTCAGGGAGGGGGGCTTTCTTT. Its translation: CASSSSGRGAFF.

Turning to this clonotype: The missing conserved phenylalanine or tryptophan at the end of this CDR3 makes a read error likely. The genes are TRBV3-1 and TRBJ2-1; TRBD2 matches at 10 bases. The CDR3 extends over 15 amino acids. V lost 4 bases, J lost 4 bases, and 4 bases stayed unmatched. CDR1 is LGHDT, CDR2 YNNKEL, per germline (reference sequence). CDR3 sequence (DNA): TGTGCCAGCAGCCGGGGACTAGCGCTATACAATGAGCAGTTCGTC. Protein: CASSRGLALYNEQFV.

This clonotype was observed many times. The CDR3 nucleotides read TGTGCCAGCAGCCAAGATACAGGTGGGATTGACGAGCAGTACTTC. Translating it yields CASSQDTGGIDEQYF. The gene calls are TRBV3-1 and TRBJ2-7, with a possible D match to TRBD1 (5 bases). The CDR3 covers 15 residues. V was clipped by 0 bases and J by 5 bases, with 14 bases between them. From germline, CDR1 is LGHDT and CDR2 YNNKEL (reference sequence).

The chain combines TRBV11-2 with TRBJ2-7; D is unclear. Germline V lookup: CDR1 SGHAT, CDR2 FQNNGV. The CDR3 runs 15 residues. The V end lost 0 bases, the J end lost 2 bases, and 11 bases lay between the germline ends. The CDR3: CASSLEWTAAYEQYF. CDR3 bases: TGTGCCAGCAGCTTAGAATGGACGGCCGCCTACGAGCAGTACTTC.